Each of the 25 T cell receptor beta chains below was sequenced from the same sample in a study of Ad26.COV2.S vaccination and SARS-CoV-2 variants. The treatment was: some 20 received Ad26.COV2.S at low or high dose, single or two shots; five or six received placebo; per-sample allocation not given. On day 63 after the first injection, vaccine and placebo recipients gave samples. Some clones are missing from TCRdb's copy, which holds only in-frame ones; the method was immunoSEQ multiplex PCR. The table includes about 350,000 clones, about 88% detected once. The sequences come from peripheral blood, collected in a trial of Ad26.COV2.S vaccine versus placebo. The receptors derive from a person aged 18-65 years who received the Ad26.COV2.S COVID-19 vaccine or a placebo.

J is TRBJ1-4 and V is TRBV6-1; D may be TRBD1 (6 bases). CDR1 is MNHNS, CDR2 SASEGT, per germline. The CDR3 consists of 12 residues. V lost 6 bases and J 6 bases, leaving 8 bases between the germline ends. CDR3 in DNA: TGTGCCAGCAGATCAGGGGATGAAAAACTGTTTTTT. It specifies CASRSGDEKLFF.

The genes are TRBV15 and TRBJ2-5; no clear D. Deletions cut 3 bases from V and 3 bases from J, with 8 bases between. This CDR3 region has 13 residues. Germline CDR1 LNHNV, CDR2 YYDKDF (reference sequence). The CDR3 nucleotides are TGTGCCACCAGCAGTGGGCAGAAAGAGACCCAGTACTTC. Translation gives CATSSGQKETQYF.

The chain is built from TRBV21-1 and TRBJ1-5; the D call of TRBD1 is as the table states it, not checked on the DNA. TRBV21-1 is termed a pseudogene. The CDR3 sequence is 17 residues long. Here the CDR3 DNA reads TGTGCCAGCAGCTCGAGGGACAGGGCGTGTAGCAATCAGCCCCAGCATTTT. The encoded protein is CASSSRDRACSNQPQHF.

The chain has TRBV2 and TRBJ1-2; no clear D gene. The length of the CDR3 is 11 residues. Germline CDR1 and CDR2: SNHLY and FYNNEI. V lost 4 bases and J lost 6, with 6 bases in between. CDR3 bases: TGTGCCAGCAGTGTCGCAGATGGCTACACCTTC. It yields the protein CASSVADGYTF. Combining the CDR3 with reference TRBV2 and TRBJ1-2 gives the whole variable domain EPEVTQTPSHQVTQMGQEVILRCVPISNHLYFYWYRQILGQKVEFLVSFYNNEISEKSEIFDDQFSVERPDGSNFTLKIRSTKLEDSAMYFCASSVADGYTFGSGTRLTVV.

The rearrangement joins TRBV5-6 to TRBJ2-2; possibly TRBD1 for D (6 bases). The V end lost 4 bases, the J end lost 7 bases, and 14 bases lay between the germline ends. The CDR3 contains 14 residues. CDR1 SGHDT and CDR2 YYEEEE come from the germline V gene. This CDR3 is CASSLVDRHGELFF. The DNA for the CDR3 is TGTGCCAGCAGCCTCGTTGACAGGCACGGGGAGCTGTTTTTT.

The V gene is TRBV16, the J gene TRBJ1-5; TRBD1 agrees at 10 bases. CDR1 KGHSY and CDR2 FQNENV come from the germline V gene. Trimming removed 1 base from V and 3 bases from J; junction bases left unmatched: 3. The CDR3 length is 16 residues. The CDR3 protein is CASSQWGQGLNQPQHF. DNA of the CDR3: TGTGCCAGCAGCCAATGGGGACAGGGGCTCAATCAGCCCCAGCATTTT.

V gene TRBV19 combines with J gene TRBJ2-3; D is perhaps TRBD1 (6 bases). Germline CDR1 is LNHDA and CDR2 is SQIVND (reference sequence). CDR3 length equals 13 residues. Deletions cut 6 bases from V and 1 base from J, with 8 bases between. The chain's CDR3 is CASRGGGTDTQYF. The CDR3 region has the DNA TGTGCCAGTAGAGGGGGAGGCACAGATACGCAGTATTTT.

The V and J genes are TRBV7-9 and TRBJ1-1; weak D call: TRBD1 (6 bases). The CDR3 covers 15 residues. Germline CDR1 and CDR2: SEHNR and FQNEAQ (reference sequence). V was clipped by 0 bases and J by 2 bases, with 10 bases between them. CDR3 residues: CASSLAEQGNTEAFF. The CDR3 DNA follows: TGTGCCAGCAGCTTAGCGGAACAGGGCAACACTGAAGCTTTCTTT.

J is TRBJ2-1 and V is TRBV4-2, with 9 bases aligning to TRBD2. The J segment lost 7 bases and the V segment lost 1 base, leaving 11 bases of the junction unmatched. Germline CDR1 reads LGHNA; CDR2 reads YNFKEQ. The CDR3 spans 17 residues. CDR3 amino acids: CASSQVQAAGGRNEQFF. The CDR3 coding sequence is TGTGCCAGCAGCCAAGTCCAGGCAGCGGGGGGACGGAATGAGCAGTTCTTC.

The chain joins TRBV30 to TRBJ2-5; D may correspond to TRBD1 or TRBD2 (6 bases each). The CDR3 is 18 amino acids. CDR1 and CDR2 from the germline V gene are GTSNPN and SVGIG (reference sequence). V was clipped by 1 base and J by 2 bases, with 23 bases between them. DNA for the CDR3: TGTGCCTGGAGTGGGTACCTAGGGGGACTGGAGGAACAAGAGACCCAGTACTTC. It translates to CAWSGYLGGLEEQETQYF.

This chain joins TRBV19 and TRBJ2-7; possibly TRBD1 for D (6 bases). V shed 9 bases and J shed 0 bases, with 18 bases lying between them. The V gene's germline CDR1 is LNHDA and CDR2 SQIVND (reference sequence). CDR3 length equals 15 residues. CDR3 sequence (DNA): TGTGCCAGCCGTTACTTTGTGGACAGCTCCTACGAGCAGTACTTC. Protein sequence: CASRYFVDSSYEQYF. The whole variable domain, remainder taken from reference TRBV19 and TRBJ2-7, is DGGITQSPKYLFRKEGQNVTLSCEQNLNHDAMYWYRQDPGQGLRLIYYSQIVNDFQKGDIAEGYSVSREKKESFPLTVTSAQKNPTAFYLCASRYFVDSSYEQYFGPGTRLTVT.

DNA of the CDR3: TGTGCCAGCAGTCCCACGGGGGCACAGGGGGTTGGTTGGCTTTCACCCCTCCACTTT. This codes for CASSPTGAQGVGWLSPLHF. The V and J genes are TRBV27 and TRBJ1-6; 8 nucleotides agree with TRBD1. Per the germline V gene, CDR1 is MNHEY and CDR2 is SMNVEV (reference sequence). There are 19 residues in the CDR3. Losses at the gene ends were 5 bases for V and 9 bases for J; bases not matched to a gene: 21.

The chain has TRBV6-5 and TRBJ1-2, with 8 bases that match TRBD1. The V gene end was trimmed by 5 bases and the J gene end by 6 bases; junction bases not matched to a gene: 8. The CDR3 totals 14 residues. Germline V gives CDR1 MNHEY, CDR2 SVGAGI. This CDR3 reads CASSHHQGADGYTF. As DNA, the CDR3 is TGTGCCAGCAGTCACCATCAGGGGGCGGATGGCTACACCTTC.

V and J are TRBV15 and TRBJ1-2; D gene unclear. Germline values: CDR1 LNHNV, CDR2 YYDKDF (reference sequence). Deletions cut 0 bases from V and 2 bases from J, with 10 bases between. The CDR3 has 15 amino acids. The CDR3 sequence: CATSRDPVQNYGYTF. CDR3 DNA: TGTGCCACCAGCAGAGATCCGGTACAGAACTATGGCTACACCTTC.

The J gene is TRBJ2-5, the V gene TRBV19, with 15 bases fitting TRBD2. The CDR3 totals 15 residues. After removal of 5 bases from V and 2 bases from J, the junction contained 0 bases not matched to a gene. Germline V gene data show CDR1 as LNHDA and CDR2 as SQIVND (reference sequence). CDR3 bases: TGTGCCAGTAGTGGACTAGCGGGGGGGCAAGAGACCCAGTACTTC. It specifies CASSGLAGGQETQYF.

The chain combines TRBV5-1 with TRBJ2-2, with 8 bases that match TRBD2. V was pared by 0 bases and J by 9 bases, with 16 bases of the junction left unmatched. The CDR3 extends over 18 amino acids. The germline CDR1 and CDR2 sequences are SGHRS and YFSETQ. CDR3 residues: CASSLGTSGSVVRRELFF. The CDR3 DNA sequence: TGCGCCAGCAGCTTGGGAACCAGCGGGAGTGTTGTTAGGAGGGAGCTGTTTTTT. The full variable domain, rest sourced from reference TRBV5-1 and TRBJ2-2, is KAGVTQTPRYLIKTRGQQVTLSCSPISGHRSVSWYQQTPGQGLQFLFEYFSETQRNKGNFPGRFSGRQFSNSRSEMNVSTLELGDSALYLCASSLGTSGSVVRRELFFGEGSRLTVL.

V usage is TRBV5-1 and J usage is TRBJ2-2; D may be TRBD1 (6 bases). CDR3 length: 14 amino acids. V lost 5 bases and J lost 6, with 14 bases in between. From germline, CDR1 is SGHRS and CDR2 YFSETQ. The CDR3 bases are TGCGCCAGCAGTACCAGGGGTCTGGCCGGGGAGCTGTTTTTT. Its translation is CASSTRGLAGELFF.

This clone was counted a single time. V usage is TRBV4-3 and J usage is TRBJ2-1; D possibly corresponds to TRBD2 (5 bases). The CDR3 totals 18 residues. Trimming pared 0 bases from V and 0 bases from J, leaving 15 bases between. The V gene's germline CDR1 is LGHNA and CDR2 YSLEER. The CDR3 DNA reads as TGCGCCAGCAGCCAAGATCCAGAGGGCGGTTCCTCCTACAATGAGCAGTTCTTC. This encodes CASSQDPEGGSSYNEQFF.

The rearrangement uses TRBV25-1 and TRBJ2-1; possible D gene TRBD2, 7 bases. The CDR3 spans 16 residues. V lost 1 base, J lost 0 bases, and 10 bases lay in between. Germline V gene data show CDR1 as MGHDK and CDR2 as SYGVNS. The CDR3 sequence: CASSESGGRSYNEQFF. CDR3 nucleotide sequence: TGTGCCAGCAGTGAATCGGGGGGCCGCTCCTACAATGAGCAGTTCTTC.

The chain combines TRBV9 with TRBJ2-1; 10 bases align to TRBD2. The CDR3 covers 15 residues. Germline lookup yields CDR1 SGDLS and CDR2 YYNGEE. V gave up 4 bases and J gave up 9 bases; unmatched junction bases: 10. This chain's CDR3 is CASSLSGRASGEQFF. The CDR3 bases are TGTGCCAGCAGCCTAAGCGGGAGGGCCTCTGGTGAGCAGTTCTTC.

This rearrangement joins TRBV3-1 (or the pseudogene TRBV3-2) to TRBJ1-1; D possibly corresponds to TRBD1 (5 bases). The V gene's germline CDR1 is LGHDT and CDR2 YNNKEL (reference sequence). Trimming removed 7 bases from V and 3 bases from J, with 15 bases in between. The CDR3 runs 14 residues. The CDR3 region has the DNA TGTGCCAGCACCCAGGGCAGATGGCACACTGAAGCTTTCTTT. Its protein is CASTQGRWHTEAFF.

The chain uses TRBV10-3 and TRBJ2-1; D not resolved. Germline CDR1 ENHRY, CDR2 SYGVKD. The CDR3 has 11 residues. Trimming removed 5 bases from V and 7 bases from J, with 6 bases in between. DNA of the CDR3: TGTGCCATCAGTCAAAGAAATGAGCAGTTCTTC. It codes for CAISQRNEQFF.

The chain has TRBV27 and TRBJ1-2, with D possibly being TRBD1 (5 bases). V was trimmed by 6 bases and J by 5 bases, leaving 22 bases between them. Germline loops: CDR1 MNHEY, CDR2 SMNVEV (reference sequence). The CDR3 is 16 residues long. The CDR3: CASSVSGRGPGYGYTF. CDR3 bases: TGTGCCAGCAGCGTTTCCGGACGGGGACCTGGGTATGGCTACACCTTC.

The chain recombines TRBV7-3 with TRBJ2-1; the D gene is possibly TRBD2 (5 bases). This CDR3 has 13 residues. V lost 4 bases, J lost 9 bases, and 13 bases lay in between. In germline, CDR1 is SGHTA, CDR2 FQGTGA. The CDR3 is CASSSISGGEQFF. As DNA, the CDR3 is TGTGCCAGCAGCTCCATCTCCGGAGGTGAGCAGTTCTTC.

The chain has TRBV12-3 or TRBV12-4 and TRBJ2-7; no reliable D call. The CDR3 is made up of 13 amino acids. The V end was cut by 6 bases, the J end by 9 bases, with 18 bases between. This chain's CDR3 is CASSKPDLLGQYF. CDR3 coding DNA: TGTGCCAGCAGCAAACCAGACCTCCTTGGGCAGTACTTC.